Below are 29 T cell receptor beta chains sequenced from a single sample in a study of immune cell composition in non-small cell lung cancer. Produced via immunoSEQ multiplex PCR; TCRdb's table is partial and in-frame only. The sample consists of about 9,000 clones, 60% to 80% of them appearing once. The normal lung sample lay at least 3 cm, and maximally far, from the tumour. Material for sequencing was non-adjacent lung tissue. The receptors come from a human donor with non-small cell lung cancer.

This clone came up once. This sequence joins TRBV5-1 and TRBJ2-4; 11 bases are a match to TRBD2. CDR3 length equals 15 residues. Germline V lookup: CDR1 SGHRS, CDR2 YFSETQ. With 5 bases clipped from V and 3 bases from J, the junction kept 4 bases outside the gene matches. CDR3 in amino acids: CASSSGGDVKNIQYF. CDR3 DNA: TGCGCCAGCAGTAGCGGGGGGGATGTCAAAAACATTCAGTACTTC.

This clone was detected a few times. The rearrangement links TRBV21-1 to TRBJ1-1; the table calls TRBD1, which could not be checked here. TRBV21-1 corresponds to a pseudogene. The CDR3 has 14 amino acids. The CDR3 region is CASRDRGRPTEAFF. In nucleotides, the CDR3 is TGTGCCAGTAGGGACAGGGGGCGTCCCACTGAAGCTTTCTTT.

The chain uses TRBV29-1 and TRBJ2-1, with D tentatively TRBD2 (5 bases). Trimming shortened V by 2 bases and J by 10 bases, and 6 bases separated the two germline ends. Germline CDR1 reads SQVTM; CDR2 reads ANQGSEA. The CDR3 is 10 amino acids. CDR3 bases: TGCAGCGTTGAACGAGGGGAGCAGTTCTTC. It translates to CSVERGEQFF.

The chain's CDR3 is CASSPSGVWEQYF. CDR3 coding DNA: TGTGCCAGCTCACCTAGCGGAGTCTGGGAGCAGTACTTC. The chain has TRBV18 and TRBJ2-7; D possibly corresponds to TRBD2 (6 bases). The CDR3 loop spans 13 amino acids. V lost 3 bases and J lost 7, with 13 bases in between. Germline CDR1 KGHSH, CDR2 LQKENI.

The chain carries TRBV5-1 and TRBJ2-1; perhaps TRBD1 as D (6 bases). Trimming pared 1 base from V and 7 bases from J, leaving 15 bases between. CDR3 size: 15 residues. Germline V gives CDR1 SGHRS, CDR2 YFSETQ. The CDR3 reads CASSLRWTEGNEQFF. The CDR3 DNA sequence: TGCGCCAGCAGCTTGAGGTGGACAGAGGGTAATGAGCAGTTCTTC.

In its sample, this clone was seen once. The J gene is TRBJ2-3, the V gene TRBV28; tentatively, D is TRBD1 or TRBD2 (6 bases each). Looked up from germline, CDR1 is MDHEN and CDR2 is SYDVKM. CDR3 length: 14 amino acids. V gave up 6 bases and J gave up 3 bases, with 13 bases separating them. CDR3 sequence (DNA): TGTGCCAGCAGGCGGAGGGGGGCGACAGATACGCAGTATTTT. Protein: CASRRRGATDTQYF.

This chain links TRBV9 with TRBJ1-1; 7 nucleotides match TRBD1. Trimming removed 4 bases from V and 3 bases from J; junction bases left unmatched: 9. There are 15 residues in the CDR3. The germline gives CDR1 SGDLS, CDR2 YYNGEE. The CDR3 region is CASSPIQGKDTEAFF. CDR3 in DNA: TGTGCCAGCAGCCCGATACAGGGGAAGGACACTGAAGCTTTCTTT.

This clone was counted only a few times. The rearrangement links TRBV6-5 to TRBJ2-5; D gene unclear. Germline CDR1 MNHEY, CDR2 SVGAGI. The CDR3 runs 13 residues. V shed 7 bases and J shed 5 bases, with 14 bases lying between them. The CDR3 DNA reads as TGTGCCAGCACCGACGTGAGGACGGAGACCCAGTACTTC. This encodes CASTDVRTETQYF.

The rearrangement uses TRBV6-1 and TRBJ1-5; 7 bases align to TRBD1. CDR1 and CDR2 from the germline V gene are MNHNS and SASEGT. CDR3 length equals 15 residues. J lost 0 bases, V lost 4 bases, and 3 bases had no gene match. The CDR3 spells CASSGQGFSNQPQHF. In DNA, the CDR3 is TGTGCCAGCAGTGGACAGGGATTTAGCAATCAGCCCCAGCATTTT.

The V gene is TRBV28, the J gene TRBJ1-2, with D uncertain. V dropped 3 bases and J dropped 5 bases, with 7 bases sitting between them. The CDR3 totals 12 residues. The germline gives CDR1 MDHEN, CDR2 SYDVKM. The CDR3: CASSFYRYGYTF. CDR3 sequence (DNA): TGTGCCAGCAGTTTTTATCGGTATGGCTACACCTTC.

V is TRBV6-5 and J is TRBJ2-7; TRBD2 matches at 9 bases. Germline CDR1 MNHEY, CDR2 SVGAGI. J gave up 5 bases and V 2 bases, and 4 bases lay outside the gene matches. The CDR3 sequence is 14 residues long. CDR3 amino acids: CASSYGTSIHEQYF. CDR3 bases: TGTGCCAGCAGTTACGGGACTAGCATCCACGAGCAGTACTTC.

The gene calls are TRBV28 and TRBJ2-2; D uncertain. The V end lost 6 bases, the J end lost 0 bases, and 17 bases lay between the germline ends. This CDR3 is built from 17 residues. The germline gives CDR1 MDHEN, CDR2 SYDVKM. CDR3 in DNA: TGTGCCAGCAGCCCTATATTAAGGTACTCGAACACCGGGGAGCTGTTTTTT. It encodes CASSPILRYSNTGELFF.

The chain joins TRBV7-2 to TRBJ2-5; 12 positions agree with TRBD2. The CDR3 spans 16 residues. V gave up 0 bases and J gave up 7 bases; unmatched junction bases: 6. CDR1 is SGHTA, CDR2 FQGNSA, per germline. In DNA form, the CDR3 reads TGTGCCAGCAGCTTAGCGCTAGCGGGGGGGCGGGGGACCCAGTACTTC. Residues: CASSLALAGGRGTQYF.

The table lists this clone with a count of one. This sequence joins TRBV14 and TRBJ1-5; unclear D gene. CDR3 length: 13 amino acids. Germline V gives CDR1 SGHDN, CDR2 FVKESK. Deletions cut 1 base from V and 1 base from J, with 2 bases between. Here the CDR3 DNA reads TGTGCCAGCAGCCAAGGAAGCAATCAGCCCCAGCATTTT. It codes for CASSQGSNQPQHF.

CDR3 loop: CASSARRETQYF. The DNA of the CDR3 is TGTGCCAGCAGTGCAAGGAGAGAGACCCAGTACTTC. The V and J genes are TRBV6-1 and TRBJ2-5; D gene uncertain. Looked up from germline, CDR1 is MNHNS and CDR2 is SASEGT. V was clipped by 4 bases and J by 4 bases, with 7 bases between them. This CDR3 comprises 12 residues.

The chain links TRBV4-3 to TRBJ1-4, with D perhaps TRBD1 (5 bases). In germline, CDR1 is LGHNA, CDR2 YSLEER. The CDR3 spans 16 residues. V shed 0 bases and J shed 8 bases, with 16 bases lying between them. CDR3 residues: CASSQDPGRAGEKLFF. DNA of the CDR3: TGCGCCAGCAGCCAAGATCCGGGCAGGGCAGGAGAAAAACTGTTTTTT.

This clone occurred a few times. The V gene is TRBV7-6, the J gene TRBJ2-2, with D perhaps given as TRBD1 or TRBD2 (5 bases each). Trimming removed 4 bases from V and 1 base from J, with 7 bases in between. From germline, CDR1 is SGHVS and CDR2 FNYEAQ. The CDR3 has 14 amino acids. CDR3 sequence: CASSWGWNTGELFF. The CDR3 nucleotides read TGTGCCAGCAGCTGGGGGTGGAACACCGGGGAGCTGTTTTTT.

The V call is TRBV18, the J call TRBJ1-5; perhaps TRBD1 as D (5 bases). CDR1 is KGHSH and CDR2 is LQKENI in the germline V gene. This CDR3 has 15 residues. V dropped 2 bases and J dropped 3 bases, with 11 bases sitting between them. CDR3 residues: CASSPNAGTNQPQHF. The CDR3 nucleotides read TGTGCCAGCTCACCAAACGCTGGGACCAATCAGCCCCAGCATTTT.

The J gene is TRBJ2-1, the V gene TRBV27, with a weak D call TRBD2 (7 bases). In germline, CDR1 is MNHEY, CDR2 SMNVEV (reference sequence). The CDR3 spans 13 residues. The V and J ends lost 6 bases and 8 bases respectively, with 14 bases between them. The CDR3 sequence is CASRGRGADEQFF. CDR3 DNA sequence: TGTGCCAGCAGAGGGAGGGGGGCAGATGAGCAGTTCTTC.

The V and J genes are TRBV23-1 and TRBJ2-2, with 8 bases lining up with TRBD1. TRBV23-1 has ORF status, its function being uncertain. CDR3 length: 16 amino acids. The trim removed 3 bases at V and 6 bases at J, leaving 9 bases unmatched. The CDR3 region has the DNA TGCGCCAGCAGTCATCTCAGGGGGCGTAGCCCCGGGGAGCTGTTTTTT. This gives the protein CASSHLRGRSPGELFF.

The chain employs TRBV19 and TRBJ2-2; no clear D. This CDR3 comprises 15 residues. Looked up from germline, CDR1 is LNHDA and CDR2 is SQIVND (reference sequence). Trimming removed 5 bases from V and 9 bases from J, with 19 bases in between. Here the CDR3 DNA reads TGTGCCAGTAGTGAAACTACGATACGTGTCCGGGAGCTGTTTTTT. Translated, it gives CASSETTIRVRELFF.

This clone has a single count. This sequence joins TRBV7-6 and TRBJ2-2; 9 nucleotides align to TRBD1. The CDR3 length is 15 residues. Germline V gene lookup returns CDR1 SGHVS and CDR2 FNYEAQ. Losses at the gene ends were 6 bases for V and 4 bases for J; bases not matched to a gene: 6. The DNA of the CDR3 is TGTGCCAGCAGTCAGACAGGGGGGAGCACCGGGGAGCTGTTTTTT. Translation: CASSQTGGSTGELFF.

The V and J genes are TRBV5-4 and TRBJ1-4; TRBD1 matches 10 bases. The CDR3 covers 15 residues. The J segment lost 7 bases and the V segment lost 4 bases, leaving 7 bases of the junction unmatched. Germline V gene sequence: CDR1 SGHNT, CDR2 YYREEE (reference sequence). The CDR3 DNA is TGTGCCAGCAGCCCACGGACAGGGGGAAGTGAAAAACTGTTTTTT. It specifies CASSPRTGGSEKLFF.

The chain has TRBV5-1 and TRBJ1-4, with 9 bases lining up with TRBD1. CDR1 SGHRS and CDR2 YFSETQ come from the germline V gene. V was pared by 0 bases and J by 7 bases, with 7 bases of the junction left unmatched. The CDR3 totals 16 residues. CDR3 DNA sequence: TGCGCCAGCAGCTTGGAAACAGGGGGCTGGGGTGAAAAACTGTTTTTT. Protein: CASSLETGGWGEKLFF.

The V gene is TRBV2, the J gene TRBJ2-7; the match to TRBD1 covers 7 bases. J was trimmed by 6 bases and V by 4 bases; bases with no gene match: 3. Per the germline V gene, CDR1 is SNHLY and CDR2 is FYNNEI. This CDR3 has 12 residues. CDR3 bases: TGTGCCAGCAGTGCGGACAGGATCGAGCAGTACTTC. It codes for CASSADRIEQYF.

This chain uses TRBV7-9 with TRBJ2-7; either TRBD1 or TRBD2 may supply D (5 bases each). Trimming took off 1 base at V and 0 bases at J, with 7 bases between the two ends. Germline values: CDR1 SEHNR, CDR2 FQNEAQ (reference sequence). The CDR3 is 14 residues long. CDR3 bases: TGTGCCAGCAGCTTAGGGGGGACCTCCTACGAGCAGTACTTC. Its translation is CASSLGGTSYEQYF.

This clone was seen just once. The V gene is TRBV10-3, the J gene TRBJ1-3, with a possible D match to TRBD1 (5 bases). The V end lost 4 bases, the J end lost 8 bases, and 12 bases lay between the germline ends. Looked up from germline, CDR1 is ENHRY and CDR2 is SYGVKD. The CDR3 loop spans 13 amino acids. CDR3 amino acids: CAISVGQGDTIYF. In DNA form, the CDR3 reads TGTGCCATCAGTGTGGGGCAGGGAGACACCATATATTTT.

The V and J genes are TRBV18 and TRBJ2-7, with TRBD2 matching over 8 bases. Trimming at V came to 8 bases and at J to 1 base, leaving 1 base not matched to a gene. This CDR3 is 12 amino acids long. Per germline, CDR1 KGHSH and CDR2 LQKENI. This CDR3 reads CASRGGSYEQYF. The DNA of the CDR3 is TGTGCCAGCCGGGGGGGATCCTACGAGCAGTACTTC.

The V call is TRBV28, the J call TRBJ1-5; D remains unclear. Germline assignment: CDR1 MDHEN and CDR2 SYDVKM. This CDR3 is 13 amino acids long. The V gene lost 7 bases and the J gene lost 2 bases, with 9 bases spanning the gap. Written as DNA, the CDR3 is TGTGCCAGCATCGGTGGGGGCAATCAGCCCCAGCATTTT. Its protein product is CASIGGGNQPQHF. The entire variable domain, with the rest obtained from reference TRBV28 and TRBJ1-5, is as follows: DVKVTQSSRYLVKRTGEKVFLECVQDMDHENMFWYRQDPGLGLRLIYFSYDVKMKEKGDIPEGYSVSREKKERFSLILESASTNQTSMYLCASIGGGNQPQHFGDGTRLSIL.